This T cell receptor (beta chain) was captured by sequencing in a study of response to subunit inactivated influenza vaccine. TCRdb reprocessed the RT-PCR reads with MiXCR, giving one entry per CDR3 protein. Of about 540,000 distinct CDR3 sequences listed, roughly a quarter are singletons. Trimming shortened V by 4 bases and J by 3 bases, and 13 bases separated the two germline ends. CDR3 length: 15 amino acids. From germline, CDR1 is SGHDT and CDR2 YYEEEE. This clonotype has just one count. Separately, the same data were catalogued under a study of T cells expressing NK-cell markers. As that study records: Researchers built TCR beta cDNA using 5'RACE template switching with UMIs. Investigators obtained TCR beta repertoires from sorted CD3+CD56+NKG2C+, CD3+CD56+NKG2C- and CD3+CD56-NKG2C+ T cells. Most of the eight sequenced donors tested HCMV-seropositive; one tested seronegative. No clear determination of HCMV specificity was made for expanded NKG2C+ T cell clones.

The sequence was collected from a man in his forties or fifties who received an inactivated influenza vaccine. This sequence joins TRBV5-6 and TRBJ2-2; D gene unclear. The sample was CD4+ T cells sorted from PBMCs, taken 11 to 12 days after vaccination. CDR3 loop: CASSRSLAHTGELFF. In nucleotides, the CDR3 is TGTGCCAGCAGCCGCTCTCTCGCGCACACCGGGGAGCTGTTTTTT.